This paragraph covers one T cell receptor (beta chain) sequence. This record belongs to a study of blood T cell repertoires in COVID-19. About the study: PBMCs, B-cell-depleted T cells, or T cells were the source of the cDNA or gDNA that made up the material.

Sequencing used immunoSEQ multiplex PCR; TCRdb keeps in-frame clones, though not all of them. The sample lists approximately 150,000 clones, around four fifths occurring once. All enrollees were roughly 18 to 100 years old and from about 24 US areas. Germline CDR1 is SGHTA and CDR2 is FQGNSA. This CDR3 contains 15 residues. V lost 4 bases and J lost 4; bases outside the gene matches: 7. The clonotype originates from a woman in her forties or fifties with acute COVID-19. Sequencing was done on a sample of PBMCs or T cells enriched from blood (not recorded which). This sequence joins TRBV7-2 and TRBJ1-5; 7 nucleotides line up with TRBD1. The CDR3 coding sequence is TGTGCCAGCAGCTCACAGGGGCGCGGGAATCAGCCCCAGCATTTT. Residues: CASSSQGRGNQPQHF.